These T cell receptor beta chains were read from a single sample in a study of glioma-infiltrating T cells after dendritic cell vaccination. Only in-frame clones appear in the TCRdb table, and some are missing; sequencing was by immunoSEQ multiplex PCR. The top ten clones hold approximately 5.4% of a sample with approximately 92,000 clones, around 80% of them seen once. The material was blood, obtained after dendritic cell vaccination. Receptors were obtained from a human donor with glioblastoma. The CDR3 runs from the conserved cysteine through the conserved F or W. Each record gives: V gene, J gene, clone size, D gene, CDR3 DNA, CDR3 protein. The D gene is left open where the match is weak. Expanded clones get a size class; other rows say once, few or many, or leave the size out.

>TRBV16|TRBJ2-1|-|-
TGTGCCAGCAGTCTCGACTCCAACACCTACAATGAGCAGTTCTTC
CASSLDSNTYNEQFF
>TRBV29-1|TRBJ2-1|-|-
TGCAGCGTTGAAGATGAAGACTCCCCGGGACTCGGAGAGCAGTTCTTC
CSVEDEDSPGLGEQFF
>TRBV10-2|TRBJ1-2|-|-
TGCGCCAGCAGTGTTCGCGGCGACGGCAATGGCTACACCTTC
CASSVRGDGNGYTF
>TRBV30|TRBJ1-1|-|-
TGTGCCTGGAGTTTGGGGCCTCAGAGGGAAGCTTTCTTT
CAWSLGPQREAFF
>TRBV11-3|TRBJ2-2|-|-
TGTGCCAGCAGCCTTAACACCGGGGAGCTGTTTTTT
CASSLNTGELFF
>TRBV9|TRBJ2-7|-|TRBD1
TGTGCCAGCAGCGGGAAGCGGACAGGGGGTGCCTACGAGCAGTACTTC
CASSGKRTGGAYEQYF
>TRBV7-9|TRBJ2-1|-|TRBD2
TGTGCCAGCAGCTTGGGGGGACTAGCGGGAGTATTCAATGAGCAGTTCTTC
CASSLGGLAGVFNEQFF
>TRBV28|TRBJ2-3|-|TRBD1
TGTGCCAGCAGCCTGGACAGGGTTGTAGATACGCAGTATTTT
CASSLDRVVDTQYF
>TRBV9|TRBJ2-2|-|TRBD2
TGTGCCAGCAGCGTCCTAGCGGGATCCACCGGGGAGCTGTTTTTT
CASSVLAGSTGELFF
>TRBV9|TRBJ1-4|-|-
TGTGCCAGCAGCGTATTAGGCCGGGGTAGCGGTGAAAAACTGTTTTTT
CASSVLGRGSGEKLFF
>TRBV2|TRBJ1-2|-|-
TGTGCCAGCAGACTAGAGACTTCAACAGCTAACTATGGCTACACCTTC
CASRLETSTANYGYTF
>TRBV6-6|TRBJ1-2|-|-
TGTGCCAGCAGTCTACAGGGCTCGTACACCTTC
CASSLQGSYTF
>TRBV5-1|TRBJ2-7|-|TRBD1
TGCGCCAGCAGCTTGGCTTGGGACAGGGGTACCTACGAGCAGTACTTC
CASSLAWDRGTYEQYF
>TRBV5-5|TRBJ1-1|-|TRBD1
TGTGCCAGCAGCTTCGGGACAGGAAGTAATGCTTTCTTT
CASSFGTGSNAFF
>TRBV19|TRBJ1-2|few|TRBD1
TGTGCCAGTAGTTTACCCGGACAGGGAACCTATGGCTACACCTTC
CASSLPGQGTYGYTF
>TRBV29-1|TRBJ2-1|once|TRBD2
TGCAGCGTTACTACAACTAGCGACTACAATGAGCAGTTCTTC
CSVTTTSDYNEQFF
>TRBV7-6|TRBJ2-1|-|TRBD2
TGTGCCAGCAGCTCCCCCCTGGGACTAGCGGGGGACAATGAGCAGTTCTTC
CASSSPLGLAGDNEQFF